The 12 T cell receptor beta chains below were found in one sample sequenced in a study of OX40 agonist ivuxolimab in advanced cancers. Generated by immunoSEQ multiplex PCR, the TCRdb table keeps only in-frame clones and is missing some. There are tens of thousands of clones in the sample; 80% to 90% occur only once, and 10% to 11% lies in the top ten. The starting material was CD4+ or CD8+ T cells sorted from blood, obtained in a trial of the OX40 agonist ivuxolimab. All receptors come from an adult with an advanced solid tumor such as melanoma, head and neck, liver or kidney cancer.

The chain links TRBV19 to TRBJ2-1; no firm D call. This CDR3 is 13 amino acids long. Germline V gives CDR1 LNHDA, CDR2 SQIVND (reference sequence). V shed 5 bases and J shed 0 bases, with 5 bases lying between them. The CDR3 spells CASSSHSYNEQFF. The CDR3 DNA is TGTGCCAGTAGTTCCCACTCCTACAATGAGCAGTTCTTC.

This chain links TRBV2 with TRBJ2-2; 7 bases are shared with TRBD1. The CDR3 spans 12 residues. J lost 6 bases, V lost 11 bases, and 6 bases had no gene match. Looked up from germline, CDR1 is SNHLY and CDR2 is FYNNEI. The CDR3 DNA reads as TGTGCCCGCGACAGGGTCTCCGGGGAGCTGTTTTTT. It encodes CARDRVSGELFF.

The chain is built from TRBV7-9 and TRBJ2-7; unclear D gene. This CDR3 region has 13 residues. CDR1 and CDR2 (germline): SEHNR, FQNEAQ (reference sequence). V was shortened by 1 base and J by 6 bases, with 10 bases between the two germline ends. CDR3: CASSLDPTLEQYF. The DNA of the CDR3 is TGTGCCAGCAGCTTAGATCCGACACTCGAGCAGTACTTC.

The chain employs TRBV5-8 and TRBJ2-3; a weak D match, TRBD2 (7 bases). CDR1 is SGHTS, CDR2 YDEGEE, per germline. CDR3 length equals 15 residues. V was pared by 3 bases and J by 6 bases, with 17 bases between. CDR3 sequence (DNA): TGTGCCAGCAGCTCGGTAGGGGGGGTCCAGGATACGCAGTATTTT. As protein: CASSSVGGVQDTQYF.

On this clone: Relative to the germline gene, one junction end is altered; a read error may explain this. The chain recombines TRBV19 with TRBJ2-1; TRBD2 agrees at 15 bases. CDR1 is LNHDA and CDR2 is SQIVND in the germline V gene (reference sequence). The CDR3 has 17 residues. The CDR3 coding sequence is TGTGCCAGTACTATATTTTGGACTAGCGGGAGGGACAATGAGCAGTTCTTC. Translation gives CASTIFWTSGRDNEQFF.

The chain is built from TRBV5-8 and TRBJ1-4; a weak D match, TRBD1 (6 bases). CDR3 length: 13 amino acids. Trimming removed 2 bases at V and 8 bases at J, with 10 bases between. Germline assignment: CDR1 SGHTS and CDR2 YDEGEE. CDR3 in amino acids: CASSLQGGEKLFF. In DNA, the CDR3 is TGTGCCAGCAGCTTACAGGGAGGGGAAAAACTGTTTTTT. Using reference TRBV5-8 and TRBJ1-4 for the parts outside the CDR3, the full variable domain is EAGVTQSPTHLIKTRGQQATLRCSPISGHTSVYWYQQALGLGLQFLLWYDEGEERNRGNFPPRFSGRQFPNYSSELNVNALELEDSALYLCASSLQGGEKLFFGSGTQLSVL.

The V call is TRBV6-1, the J call TRBJ1-1; TRBD1 matches at 7 bases. Germline loops: CDR1 MNHNS, CDR2 SASEGT. With V trimmed by 8 bases and J by 1 base, 7 bases remained unmatched. CDR3 length: 14 residues. The CDR3, as DNA: TGTGCCAGCGGGAAGAAGGGGGCGAACACTGAAGCTTTCTTT. It encodes CASGKKGANTEAFF.

This clone was counted many times. This chain connects TRBV10-3 to TRBJ2-2, with D possibly matching TRBD2 (6 bases). V gave up 7 bases and J gave up 4 bases, with 7 bases separating them. This CDR3 region has 12 residues. Germline assignment: CDR1 ENHRY and CDR2 SYGVKD. In nucleotides, the CDR3 is TGTGCCATCATGGAGGGCACCGGGGAGCTGTTTTTT. It translates to CAIMEGTGELFF.

This chain uses TRBV19 with TRBJ2-7; tentative D call: TRBD1 (6 bases). The CDR3 extends over 14 amino acids. Germline CDR1 LNHDA, CDR2 SQIVND (reference sequence). V shed 1 base and J shed 3 bases, with 10 bases lying between them. The CDR3 protein is CASSIGGLNYEQYF. The CDR3 coding sequence is TGTGCCAGTAGTATAGGGGGGCTAAACTACGAGCAGTACTTC.

The chain has TRBV27 and TRBJ2-7; the match to TRBD2 covers 7 bases. Losses at the gene ends were 6 bases for V and 7 bases for J; bases not matched to a gene: 6. Germline CDR1 is MNHEY and CDR2 is SMNVEV (reference sequence). This CDR3 spans 12 amino acids. CDR3 loop: CASSIAGGEQYF. In DNA, the CDR3 is TGTGCCAGCAGCATAGCGGGCGGGGAGCAGTACTTC.

The chain combines TRBV6-5 with TRBJ2-7; 11 positions agree with TRBD2. The CDR3 runs 15 residues. Unmatched junction bases numbered 6, after V lost 6 bases and J lost 2 bases. In germline, CDR1 is MNHEY, CDR2 SVGAGI. The CDR3 is CASRAVAGGTYEQYF. The CDR3 DNA follows: TGTGCCAGCAGAGCTGTAGCGGGAGGGACCTACGAGCAGTACTTC.

The V and J genes are TRBV7-6 and TRBJ2-7; 7 nucleotides agree with TRBD1. V lost 0 bases to trimming and J lost 6 bases; unmatched junction nucleotides: 5. The CDR3 has 14 residues. CDR1 is SGHVS and CDR2 is FNYEAQ in the germline V gene. The CDR3 here is CASSLATTGVEQYF. Written as DNA, the CDR3 is TGTGCCAGCAGCTTAGCCACAACAGGGGTCGAGCAGTACTTC.